The clone carrying this T cell receptor (beta chain) has more than one count but fewer than ten. These data belong to a study of cytomegalovirus exposure and HLA in healthy donors. Use of 60 Vbeta and 13 Jbeta primers characterized the PCR. TCRdb's table, derived via immunoSEQ multiplex PCR, lists solely in-frame clones and lacks some. The sample has about 120,000 clones, approximately 66% seen once; the top ten hold roughly 8.6%. The clonotype comes from a woman aged 40 to 50 in good health and CMV-seropositive. The sequencing sample was made of PBMCs.

In DNA form, the CDR3 reads TGTGCCTGGAGTAGACACGGGACAGTTAATGAAAAACTGTTTTTT. This sequence encodes CAWSRHGTVNEKLFF. The chain joins TRBV30 to TRBJ1-4; 7 bases align to TRBD1. Losses at the gene ends were 2 bases for V and 4 bases for J; bases not matched to a gene: 7. Germline V gene sequence: CDR1 GTSNPN, CDR2 SVGIG (reference sequence). CDR3 length: 15 amino acids.